The TCR beta chain described here comes from a study of liver allograft versus peripheral blood T cells. At the level of the study: A comparison was made between T cell receptor repertoires in transplanted livers and those in recipients' peripheral blood. Study-wide results and limits: Within liver allografts, T cell receptor repertoires were reportedly different from those in peripheral blood.

V was pared by 5 bases and J by 3 bases, with 13 bases of the junction left unmatched. This CDR3 contains 17 residues. To note about this clonotype: Its antigen is unidentified.

TCRdb ran MiXCR on the reads and lists one entry per CDR3 protein. The sample has fewer than 15,000 distinct CDR3 sequences; approximately 17% are singletons. The sequence was collected from a human patient who had a liver transplant. Some T cells could come from the graft donor. The V gene is TRBV12-3 or TRBV12-4, the J gene TRBJ1-5, with 7 positions matching TRBD1. CDR3 loop: CASSPRQGTDTNQPQHF. The CDR3 DNA reads TGTGCCAGCAGTCCCCGTCAAGGGACAGATACCAATCAGCCCCAGCATTTT.